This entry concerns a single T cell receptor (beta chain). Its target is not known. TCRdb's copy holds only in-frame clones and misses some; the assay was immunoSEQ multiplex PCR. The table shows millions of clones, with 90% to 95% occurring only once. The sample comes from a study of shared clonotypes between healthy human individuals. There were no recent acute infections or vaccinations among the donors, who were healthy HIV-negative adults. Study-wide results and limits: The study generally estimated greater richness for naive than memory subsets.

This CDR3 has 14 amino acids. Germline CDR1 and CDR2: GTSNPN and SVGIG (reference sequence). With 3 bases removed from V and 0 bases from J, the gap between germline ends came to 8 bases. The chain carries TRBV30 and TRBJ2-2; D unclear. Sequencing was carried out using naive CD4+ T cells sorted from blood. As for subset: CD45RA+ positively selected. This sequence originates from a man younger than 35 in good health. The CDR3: CAWRIRANTGELFF. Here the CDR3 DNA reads TGTGCCTGGAGGATCCGAGCGAACACCGGGGAGCTGTTTTTT.